This T cell receptor beta chain was identified in a study of identical twins. Study observations and caveats: Beta out-of-frame sequences showed weaker excess sharing between twins.

This clonotype was counted a few times. Its antigen is not identified. Germline V gene data show CDR1 as SGHTA and CDR2 as FQGNSA. V lost 0 bases and J 3 bases, leaving 9 bases between the germline ends. The CDR3 is 14 residues long. A universal primer site was created by template switching, with the cDNA bearing unique molecular identifiers. TCRdb re-called the 5' RACE reads with MiXCR, one entry per CDR3 protein. In the table there are some 730,000 distinct CDR3 sequences, 18% of which are singletons. The same data also went into a second study, on T cells expressing NK-cell markers. That source notes: HCMV specificity of expanded NKG2C+ T cell clones remained unclear.

The clonotype was recovered from a woman aged 18 to 35 in good health. This chain links TRBV7-2 with TRBJ2-7, with D possibly being TRBD2 (5 bases). The specimen was PBMCs. CDR3 sequence: CASSLARGNYEQYF. CDR3 sequence (DNA): TGTGCCAGCAGCTTAGCCCGGGGTAACTACGAGCAGTACTTC. The full variable domain, completed using reference TRBV7-2 and TRBJ2-7, is GAGVSQSPSNKVTEKGKDVELRCDPISGHTALYWYRQSLGQGLEFLIYFQGNSAPDKSGLPSDRFSAERTGGSVSTLTIQRTQQEDSAVYLCASSLARGNYEQYFGPGTRLTVT.